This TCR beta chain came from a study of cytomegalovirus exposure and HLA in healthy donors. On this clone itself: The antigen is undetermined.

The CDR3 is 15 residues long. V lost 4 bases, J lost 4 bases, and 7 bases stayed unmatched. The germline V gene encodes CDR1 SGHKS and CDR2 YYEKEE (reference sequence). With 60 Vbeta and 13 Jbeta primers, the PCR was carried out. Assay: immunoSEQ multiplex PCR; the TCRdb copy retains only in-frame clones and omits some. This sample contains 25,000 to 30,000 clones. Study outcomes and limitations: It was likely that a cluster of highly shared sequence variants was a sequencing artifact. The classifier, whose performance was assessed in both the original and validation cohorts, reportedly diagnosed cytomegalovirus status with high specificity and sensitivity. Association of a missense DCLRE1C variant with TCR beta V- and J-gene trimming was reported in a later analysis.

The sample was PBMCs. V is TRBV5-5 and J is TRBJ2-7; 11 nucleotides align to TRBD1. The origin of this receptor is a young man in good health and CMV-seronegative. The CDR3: CASSMGGTGGYEQYF. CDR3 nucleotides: TGTGCCAGCAGCATGGGGGGGACAGGGGGATACGAGCAGTACTTC. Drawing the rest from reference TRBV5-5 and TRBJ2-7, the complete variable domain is DAGVTQSPTHLIKTRGQQVTLRCSPISGHKSVSWYQQVLGQGPQFIFQYYEKEERGRGNFPDRFSARQFPNYSSELNVNALLLGDSALYLCASSMGGTGGYEQYFGPGTRLTVT.